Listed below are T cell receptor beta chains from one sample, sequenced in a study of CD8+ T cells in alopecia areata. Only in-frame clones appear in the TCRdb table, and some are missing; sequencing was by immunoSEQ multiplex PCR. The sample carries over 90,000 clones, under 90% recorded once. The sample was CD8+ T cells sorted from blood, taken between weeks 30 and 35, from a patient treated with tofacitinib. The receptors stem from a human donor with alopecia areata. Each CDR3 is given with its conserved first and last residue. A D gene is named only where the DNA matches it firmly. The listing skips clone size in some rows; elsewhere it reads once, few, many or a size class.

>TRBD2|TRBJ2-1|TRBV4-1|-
TGCGCCAGCAGCCAAGCTATCCCGCCGGGACTAGGCTACAATGAGCAGTTCTTC
CASSQAIPPGLGYNEQFF
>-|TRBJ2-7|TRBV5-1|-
TGCGCCAGCAGCTTGGATGGAGGTTATAACGAGCAGTACTTC
CASSLDGGYNEQYF
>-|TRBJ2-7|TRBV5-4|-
TGTGCCAGCAGCTTGGTCCAGGGGTCCGGAGAGCAGTACTTC
CASSLVQGSGEQYF
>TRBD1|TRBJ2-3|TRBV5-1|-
TGCGCCAGCAGCTTAGGACAGGGCGGTGATACGCAGTATTTT
CASSLGQGGDTQYF
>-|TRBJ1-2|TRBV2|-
TGTGCCAGCGATCCCGGATATGGCTACACCTTC
CASDPGYGYTF
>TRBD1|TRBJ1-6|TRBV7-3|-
TGTGCCAGCAGCCTCTTAAGGGGGCAAGATAATTCACCCCTCCACTTT
CASSLLRGQDNSPLHF
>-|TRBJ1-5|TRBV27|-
TGTGCCAGCAGTTTATGGGGGGGGAATCAGCCCCAGCATTTT
CASSLWGGNQPQHF
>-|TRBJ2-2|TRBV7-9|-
TGTGCCAGCAGCCCCCAGGAGGGTATCACCGGGGAGCTGTTTTTT
CASSPQEGITGELFF
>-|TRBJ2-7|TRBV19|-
TGTGCCAGTAGTATAGATCGACGGGAAACCTCCTACGAGCAGTACTTC
CASSIDRRETSYEQYF
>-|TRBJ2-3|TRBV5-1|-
TGCGCCAGCAGCCCCCGCAACTTTTACACAGATACGCAGTATTTT
CASSPRNFYTDTQYF
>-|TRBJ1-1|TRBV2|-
TGTGCCAGCAGTGACGGGTCCTTATCGGGTGAAGCTTTCTTT
CASSDGSLSGEAFF
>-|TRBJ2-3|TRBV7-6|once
TGTGCCTCTGTCCCTGAGCCTGTGAGCACAGATACGCAGTATTTT
CASVPEPVSTDTQYF
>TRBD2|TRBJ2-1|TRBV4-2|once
TGTGCCAGCAGCCAAGAACCTACGGGGGGCTCCTACAATGAGCAGTTCTTC
CASSQEPTGGSYNEQFF
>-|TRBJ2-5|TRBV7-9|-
TGTGCCAGCAGCTTAGTGGCGACCCAGTACTTC
CASSLVATQYF
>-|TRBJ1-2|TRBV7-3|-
TGTGCCAGCAGCCCAACCCCGAATGGAAACTATGGCTACACCTTC
CASSPTPNGNYGYTF
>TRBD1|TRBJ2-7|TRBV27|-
TGTGCCAGCAGTTTGAGGGGGCAACGAGCCTACGAGCAGTACTTC
CASSLRGQRAYEQYF
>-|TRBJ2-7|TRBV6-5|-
TGTGCCAGCAGTTACGGAAAGGGTGGTTACGAGCAGTACTTC
CASSYGKGGYEQYF
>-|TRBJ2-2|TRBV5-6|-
TGTGCCAGCGTTGGATTCAGGGAGACGAACACCGGGGAGCTGTTTTTT
CASVGFRETNTGELFF
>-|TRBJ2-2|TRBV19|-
TGTGCCAGTAGTCAGGGAAACACCGGGGAGCTGTTTTTT
CASSQGNTGELFF
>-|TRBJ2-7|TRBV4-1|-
TGCGCCAGCAGCCGAGAGCTTGGGTACGAGCAGTACTTC
CASSRELGYEQYF
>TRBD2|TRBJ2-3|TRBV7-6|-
TGTGCCAGCAGCTTAGCCGTCCCTAGCGGAGATTGGGGGAATACGCAGTATTTT
CASSLAVPSGDWGNTQYF
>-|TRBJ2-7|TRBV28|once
TGTGCCAGCAGTTTAGACACCTCTTTGTACGAGCAGTACTTC
CASSLDTSLYEQYF
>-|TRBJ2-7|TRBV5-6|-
TGTGCCAGCAGCTTAGGACAGCCTAGCTCCTACGAGCAGTACTTC
CASSLGQPSSYEQYF
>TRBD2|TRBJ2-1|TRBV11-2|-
TGTGCCAGCAGCTTAGACGGGGGGGCTGGTAATGAGCAGTTCTTC
CASSLDGGAGNEQFF
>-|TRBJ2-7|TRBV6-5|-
TGTGCCAGCAGTTACACGGGGGCCTCCTACGAGCAGTACTTC
CASSYTGASYEQYF
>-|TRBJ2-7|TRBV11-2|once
TGTGCCAGCAGCTTAGAAACGATTGAGCAGTACTTC
CASSLETIEQYF
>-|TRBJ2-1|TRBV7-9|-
TGTGCCAGCAGCTCAGCGACTTGGACATACAATGAGCAGTTCTTC
CASSSATWTYNEQFF
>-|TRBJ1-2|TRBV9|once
TGTGCCAGCAGCGCCGGGGCATATGGCTACACCTTC
CASSAGAYGYTF
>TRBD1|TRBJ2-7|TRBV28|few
TGTGCCAGCAGTTTAGTTCGGACAGGGGACTACGAGCAGTACTTC
CASSLVRTGDYEQYF
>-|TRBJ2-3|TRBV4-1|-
TGCGCCAGCAGCCGGGCCGCCCAGGGCGGCACAGATACGCAGTATTTT
CASSRAAQGGTDTQYF
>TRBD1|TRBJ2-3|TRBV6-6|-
TGTGCCAGCAGTTACACTAGGACAGGGAGCACAGATACGCAGTATTTT
CASSYTRTGSTDTQYF
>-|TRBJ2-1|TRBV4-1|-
TGCGCCAGCAGCCAAGCTGGGAGCTACAATGAGCAGTTCTTC
CASSQAGSYNEQFF
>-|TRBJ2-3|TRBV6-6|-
TGTGCCAGCAGTCCCCTCTCGCGGGAAAGCACAGATACGCAGTATTTT
CASSPLSRESTDTQYF
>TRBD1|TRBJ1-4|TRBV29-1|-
TGCAGCGTTCGGGCAGGGGGTTTCGATGAAAAACTGTTTTTT
CSVRAGGFDEKLFF
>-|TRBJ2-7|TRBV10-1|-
TGCGCCAGCAGCAAAGACCCGAGCTCCTACGAGCAGTACTTC
CASSKDPSSYEQYF
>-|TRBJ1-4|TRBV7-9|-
TGTGCCAGCAGCTTCCCGACGGCGAGAGAAAAACTGTTTTTT
CASSFPTAREKLFF
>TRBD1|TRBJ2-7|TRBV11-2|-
TGTGCCAGCAGCACATGGGACAGGGGCCCGGAGTCTTCCCCCTACGAGCAGTACTTC
CASSTWDRGPESSPYEQYF
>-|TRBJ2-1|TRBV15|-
TGTGCCACCAGCAGAGCTGGGATAAGGAATGAGCAGTTCTTC
CATSRAGIRNEQFF
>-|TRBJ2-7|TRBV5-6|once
TGTGCCAGCAGCTTGGGCGTCAGGGGAGCGGCCTACGAGCAGTACTTC
CASSLGVRGAAYEQYF
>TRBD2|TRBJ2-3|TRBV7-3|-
TGTGCCAGCAGCTCCGGACTAGCGGAAACCACAGATACGCAGTATTTT
CASSSGLAETTDTQYF
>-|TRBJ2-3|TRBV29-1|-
TGCAGCGTTGAAGCCCCCCCCGGGACTTTAAACGCGGATACGCAGTATTTT
CSVEAPPGTLNADTQYF
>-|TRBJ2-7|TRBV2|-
TGTGCCAGCAGTGAAGTAGTCTACGAGCAGTACTTC
CASSEVVYEQYF
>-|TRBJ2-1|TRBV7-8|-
TGTGCCAGCAGCTTATATCGGGTTTCTGTCGTGGGCAATGAGCAGTTCTTC
CASSLYRVSVVGNEQFF
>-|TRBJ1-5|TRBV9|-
TGTGCCAGCAGCGTAGACGGCAATCAGCCCCAGCATTTT
CASSVDGNQPQHF